One sample yielded the 9 T cell receptor beta chains listed below, sequenced in a study of T cell clones after liver transplantation. The data were produced by immunoSEQ multiplex PCR, yet TCRdb's version contains in-frame clones alone and is incomplete. The table has some 110,000 clones, approximately 90% seen once. The specimen comprised CD4+ T cells from blood, sampled 12 months after liver transplant. These TCRs come from a human patient who received a liver transplant. The T cells may partly be graft donor cells.

V is TRBV18 and J is TRBJ2-3, with no clear D. V gave up 2 bases and J gave up 0 bases, with 9 bases separating them. This CDR3 region has 15 residues. The V gene's germline CDR1 is KGHSH and CDR2 LQKENI. This CDR3 is CASSPKGSSTDTQYF. The CDR3 DNA reads TGTGCCAGCTCACCAAAAGGCTCCAGCACAGATACGCAGTATTTT.

The rearrangement links TRBV6-5 to TRBJ2-2; D ambiguous. CDR3 length equals 11 residues. Germline-derived CDR1 and CDR2 are MNHEY and SVGAGI. V was pared by 2 bases and J by 14 bases, with 9 bases between. The CDR3 DNA sequence: TGTGCCAGCAGTTACGCCCCGTTTCTGTTTTTT. Translated, it gives CASSYAPFLFF.

The chain couples TRBV19 to TRBJ2-2; D is undetermined. CDR1 is LNHDA and CDR2 is SQIVND in the germline V gene (reference sequence). The CDR3 is made up of 17 amino acids. Trimming stripped 1 base from V and 0 bases from J, with 12 bases between. This CDR3 is CASSIVMGKANTGELFF. The CDR3 bases are TGTGCCAGTAGTATAGTGATGGGAAAAGCGAACACCGGGGAGCTGTTTTTT.

In this sample, this clone turned up once. The chain couples TRBV11-2 to TRBJ1-2; tentatively, D is TRBD1 (6 bases). This CDR3 has 18 residues. Trimming took off 5 bases at V and 2 bases at J, with 24 bases between the two ends. Germline V lookup: CDR1 SGHAT, CDR2 FQNNGV. The CDR3 DNA reads TGTGCCAGCAGCCTCTACTTGCCCAACAGGGCCGGGAACTATGGCTACACCTTC. It translates to CASSLYLPNRAGNYGYTF.

This rearrangement joins TRBV5-4 to TRBJ2-7; tentative D call: TRBD2 (6 bases). Per the germline V gene, CDR1 is SGHNT and CDR2 is YYREEE (reference sequence). The CDR3 contains 14 residues. The germline V and J ends were trimmed by 4 bases and 6 bases, with 17 bases remaining between them. The CDR3 is CASSREREGLEQYF. For the CDR3, the DNA is TGTGCCAGCAGCCGGGAGCGAGAGGGGCTCGAGCAGTACTTC. The full variable domain, with the rest looked up from reference TRBV5-4 and TRBJ2-7, is ETGVTQSPTHLIKTRGQQVTLRCSSQSGHNTVSWYQQALGQGPQFIFQYYREEENGRGNFPPRFSGLQFPNYSSELNVNALELDDSALYLCASSREREGLEQYFGPGTRLTVT.

The count of this clone is one. This chain joins TRBV5-1 and TRBJ2-7; 7 positions agree with TRBD2. CDR3 length equals 14 residues. V trimming: 4 bases; J trimming: 6 bases; junction bases outside the gene matches: 10. Germline CDR1 is SGHRS and CDR2 is YFSETQ. This CDR3 is CASSPTSERGEQYF. DNA for the CDR3: TGCGCCAGCAGCCCTACTAGCGAAAGAGGCGAGCAGTACTTC.

This rearrangement joins TRBV5-1 to TRBJ2-3; D call uncertain. CDR3 length: 13 amino acids. V was shortened by 5 bases and J by 8 bases, with 15 bases between the two germline ends. In germline, CDR1 is SGHRS, CDR2 YFSETQ. The CDR3 spells CASSPPAQGTQYF. The CDR3 coding sequence is TGCGCCAGCAGTCCCCCGGCCCAAGGTACGCAGTATTTT.

V usage is TRBV7-2 and J usage is TRBJ2-2; no clear D. Deletions cut 3 bases from V and 1 base from J, with 9 bases between. Germline CDR1 is SGHTA and CDR2 is FQGNSA. The CDR3 runs to 15 residues. Here the CDR3 DNA reads TGTGCCAGCAGCTTCGATTCCGGGAACACCGGGGAGCTGTTTTTT. This translates into CASSFDSGNTGELFF. The full variable domain, with the rest looked up from reference TRBV7-2 and TRBJ2-2, is GAGVSQSPSNKVTEKGKDVELRCDPISGHTALYWYRQSLGQGLEFLIYFQGNSAPDKSGLPSDRFSAERTGGSVSTLTIQRTQQEDSAVYLCASSFDSGNTGELFFGEGSRLTVL.

The rearrangement links TRBV6-5 to TRBJ2-7; D is perhaps TRBD1 (5 bases). Looked up from germline, CDR1 is MNHEY and CDR2 is SVGAGI. This CDR3 region has 15 residues. Trimming stripped 0 bases from V and 5 bases from J, with 14 bases between. This chain's CDR3 is CASSYSQGTADEQYF. The CDR3 bases are TGTGCCAGCAGTTACTCCCAGGGAACGGCAGACGAGCAGTACTTC.